The TCR beta chain described here comes from a study of shared clonotypes between healthy human individuals. Study as a whole: Donors were two women and a few men aged 18 to 49. Study-wide points: Researchers found naive subsets generally carried larger estimated richness than memory subsets. Non-shared clonotypes displayed generation probabilities falling below those of clonotypes present in all four donors.

The protocol was immunoSEQ multiplex PCR, while the TCRdb copy is restricted to in-frame clones and leaves out a portion. The sample consists of approximately 1,000,000 clones, 70% to 80% of them appearing once. CDR1 and CDR2 (germline): MGHRA, YSYEKL. This CDR3 contains 14 residues. V gave up 3 bases and J gave up 9 bases; unmatched junction bases: 6. A remark on this clone: Its antigen is undetermined.

The clonotype originates from a man aged 18 to 30 in good health. Some clones in this sample may be carry-over from other donors' samples. Source material: memory CD4+ T cells from PBMCs. Stated subset: CD45RA-negative fraction. V is TRBV4-1 and J is TRBJ2-5, with 11 nucleotides matching TRBD1. The CDR3 region has the DNA TGCGCCAGCAGCCACCCGGGACAGGGGGAGGCCCAGTACTTC. This gives the protein CASSHPGQGEAQYF.